The clone carrying this T cell receptor (beta chain) was recorded a few times. The antigen is not known. The data are from a study of response to subunit inactivated influenza vaccine. Study-level points and caveats: Seasonal influenza vaccination, on each occasion, was suggested by the authors to recruit few new T cells.

One entry per CDR3 protein results from TCRdb running MiXCR on the RT-PCR reads. The sample shows a few hundred thousand distinct CDR3 sequences, roughly 7.6% of them seen only once. CDR3 length equals 16 residues. CDR1 is SEHNR, CDR2 FQNEAQ, per germline (reference sequence). V lost 4 bases and J lost 0; bases outside the gene matches: 7. This clonotype originated in a man aged 50 to 69 who received an inactivated influenza vaccine. This rearrangement joins TRBV7-9 to TRBJ2-5, with 8 bases that match TRBD2. The source was PBMCs from blood, collected around 25 months after vaccination. The CDR3 DNA is TGTGCCAGCAGCTACGGGATAGCGGGGTACCAAGAGACCCAGTACTTC. As protein: CASSYGIAGYQETQYF. Full variable domain (rest looked up from reference TRBV7-9 and TRBJ2-5): DTGVSQNPRHKITKRGQNVTFRCDPISEHNRLYWYRQTLGQGPEFLTYFQNEAQLEKSRLLSDRFSAERPKGSFSTLEIQRTEQGDSAMYLCASSYGIAGYQETQYFGPGTRLLVL.